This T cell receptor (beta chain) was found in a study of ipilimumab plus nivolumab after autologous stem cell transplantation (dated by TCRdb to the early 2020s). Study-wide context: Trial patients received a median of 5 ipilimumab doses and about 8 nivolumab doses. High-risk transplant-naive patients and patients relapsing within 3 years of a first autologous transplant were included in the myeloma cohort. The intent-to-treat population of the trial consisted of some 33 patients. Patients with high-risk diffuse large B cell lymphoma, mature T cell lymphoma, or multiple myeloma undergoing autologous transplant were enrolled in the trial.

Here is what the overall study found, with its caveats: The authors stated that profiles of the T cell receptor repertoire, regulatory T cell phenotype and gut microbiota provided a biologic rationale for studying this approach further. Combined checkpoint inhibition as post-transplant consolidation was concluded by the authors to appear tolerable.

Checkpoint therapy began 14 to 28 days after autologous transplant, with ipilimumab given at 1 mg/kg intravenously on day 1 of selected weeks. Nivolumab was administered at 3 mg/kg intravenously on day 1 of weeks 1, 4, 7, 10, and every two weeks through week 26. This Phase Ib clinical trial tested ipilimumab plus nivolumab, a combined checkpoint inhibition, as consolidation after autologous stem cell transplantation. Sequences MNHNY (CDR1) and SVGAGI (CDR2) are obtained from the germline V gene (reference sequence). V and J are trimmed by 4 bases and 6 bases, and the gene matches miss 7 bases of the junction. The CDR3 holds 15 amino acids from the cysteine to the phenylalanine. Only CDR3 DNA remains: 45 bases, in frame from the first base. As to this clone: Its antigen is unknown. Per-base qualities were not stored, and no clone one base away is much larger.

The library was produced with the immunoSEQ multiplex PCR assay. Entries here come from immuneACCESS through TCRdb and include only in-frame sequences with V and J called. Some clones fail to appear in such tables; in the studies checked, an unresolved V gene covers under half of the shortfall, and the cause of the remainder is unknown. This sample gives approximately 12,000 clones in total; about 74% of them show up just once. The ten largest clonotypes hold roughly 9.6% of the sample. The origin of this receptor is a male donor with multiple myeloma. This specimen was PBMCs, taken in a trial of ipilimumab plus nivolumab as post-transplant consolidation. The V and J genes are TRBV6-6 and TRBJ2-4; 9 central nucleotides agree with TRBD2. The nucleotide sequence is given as TGTGCCAGCAGTTTAACCGGGACTAGCCCAAACATTCAGTACTTC. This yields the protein CASSLTGTSPNIQYF.